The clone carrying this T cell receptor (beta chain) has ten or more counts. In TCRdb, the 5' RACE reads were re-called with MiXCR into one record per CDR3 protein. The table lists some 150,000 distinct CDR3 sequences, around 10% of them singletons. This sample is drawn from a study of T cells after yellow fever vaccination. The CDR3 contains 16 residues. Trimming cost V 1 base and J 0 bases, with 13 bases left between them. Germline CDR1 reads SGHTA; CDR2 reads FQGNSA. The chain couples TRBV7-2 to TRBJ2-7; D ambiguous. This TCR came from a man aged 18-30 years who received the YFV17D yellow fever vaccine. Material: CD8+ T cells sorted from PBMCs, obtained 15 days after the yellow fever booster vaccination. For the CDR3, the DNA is TGTGCCAGCAGCTTAGGGCCACCTATGAGCTCCTACGAGCAGTACTTC. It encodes CASSLGPPMSSYEQYF.